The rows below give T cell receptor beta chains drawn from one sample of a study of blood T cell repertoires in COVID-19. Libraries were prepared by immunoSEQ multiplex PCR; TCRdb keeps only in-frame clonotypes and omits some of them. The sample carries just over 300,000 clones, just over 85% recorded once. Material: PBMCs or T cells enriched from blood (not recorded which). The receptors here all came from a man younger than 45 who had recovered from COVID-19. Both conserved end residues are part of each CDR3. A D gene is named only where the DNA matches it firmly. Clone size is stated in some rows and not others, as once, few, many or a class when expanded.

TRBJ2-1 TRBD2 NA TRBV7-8 TGTGCCAGCAGCTTAGTTTCTAGCGGGAGGCCCACTTACAATGAGCAGTTCTTC CASSLVSSGRPTYNEQFF
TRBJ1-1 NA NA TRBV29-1 TGCAGCGCATATAGAGGACACCTAAACACTGAAGCTTTCTTT CSAYRGHLNTEAFF
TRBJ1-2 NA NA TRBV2 TGTGCCAGCAGTCCCCAGAGGGGGAATATAGTCTCTGGCTACACCTTC CASSPQRGNIVSGYTF
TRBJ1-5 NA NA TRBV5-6 TGTGCCAGCAGCTTGGGGGGCTCCGCAAATCAGCCCCAGCATTTT CASSLGGSANQPQHF
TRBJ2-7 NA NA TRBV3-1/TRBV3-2 TGTGCCAGCAGCCAGATAGGGGGCGAGCAGTACTTC CASSQIGGEQYF
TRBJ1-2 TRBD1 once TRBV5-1 TGCGCCAGCAGCCTGAGGGACAGGGCTAACTATGGCTACACCTTC CASSLRDRANYGYTF
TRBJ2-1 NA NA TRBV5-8 TGTGCCAGCAGCTTTTCAGGGGTCTCCTACAATGAGCAGTTCTTC CASSFSGVSYNEQFF
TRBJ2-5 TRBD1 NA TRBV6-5 TGTGCCAGCAGTTTCACAGGGGACCACCAAGAGACCCAGTACTTC CASSFTGDHQETQYF
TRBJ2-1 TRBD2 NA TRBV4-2 TGTGCCAGCAGCCAAGATGGACTAGCGGGAAACCACTACAATGAGCAGTTCTTC CASSQDGLAGNHYNEQFF
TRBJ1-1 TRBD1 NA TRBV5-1 TGCGCCAGCAGCTTGGGACAGGGGATAGGGAGAATGAACACTGAAGCTTTCTTT CASSLGQGIGRMNTEAFF
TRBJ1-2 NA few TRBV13 TGTGCCAGTCAAGATCAGGGCACTGGATACTATGGCTACACCTTC CASQDQGTGYYGYTF
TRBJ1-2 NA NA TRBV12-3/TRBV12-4 TGTGCCAGCAGTTTTGGGCGCTATGGCTACACCTTC CASSFGRYGYTF
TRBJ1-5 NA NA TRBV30 TGTGCCTGGAGTCCCCAGGGCGATCAGCCCCAGCATTTT CAWSPQGDQPQHF
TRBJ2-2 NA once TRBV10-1 TGCGCCAGCAGTGGACAGCCAAACACCGGGGAGCTGTTTTTT CASSGQPNTGELFF
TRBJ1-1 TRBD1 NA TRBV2 TGTGCCAGCAGCCTCACAGGGGCCAACACTGAAGCTTTCTTT CASSLTGANTEAFF
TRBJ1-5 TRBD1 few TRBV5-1 TGCGCCAGCAGCTTGGGGACAGGTAGCAATCAGCCCCAGCATTTT CASSLGTGSNQPQHF
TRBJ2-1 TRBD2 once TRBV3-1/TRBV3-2 TGTGCCAGCAGCTCGGGCGGGAGTGACAAGTCCTACAATGAGCAGTTCTTC CASSSGGSDKSYNEQFF
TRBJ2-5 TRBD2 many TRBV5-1 TGCGCCAGCGGTTTACCCTTCCCCATGACCTTACGGGGGGGCCAAGAGACCCAGTACTTC CASGLPFPMTLRGGQETQYF
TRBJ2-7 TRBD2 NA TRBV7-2 TGTGCCAGCAGCCTGAAAAGGACGGGACTAGCGGCCTACGAGCAGTACTTC CASSLKRTGLAAYEQYF
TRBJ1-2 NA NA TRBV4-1 TGCGCCAGCAGCCAAAATCCTCTGACCCGGGGGACTAACTATGGCTACACCTTC CASSQNPLTRGTNYGYTF
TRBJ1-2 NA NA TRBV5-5 TGTGCCAGCAGCTTGACGAAGGACCCACGGGGCTATGGCTACACCTTC CASSLTKDPRGYGYTF
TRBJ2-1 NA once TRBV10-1 TGCGCCGCAGGGCCCTCTATGGGTGAGCAGTTCTTC CAAGPSMGEQFF
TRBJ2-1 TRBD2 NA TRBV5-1 TGCGCCAGCAGCTTGGGCGGGGGGGCGTCCTACAATGAGCAGTTCTTC CASSLGGGASYNEQFF
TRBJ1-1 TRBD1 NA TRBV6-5 TGTGCCAGCTCAGGGGGGACCAGGGGAAACACTGAAGCTTTCTTT CASSGGTRGNTEAFF
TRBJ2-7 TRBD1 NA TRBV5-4 TGTGCCAGCAGCCCCCCGGGACAGGGGCACCACGAGCAGTACTTC CASSPPGQGHHEQYF
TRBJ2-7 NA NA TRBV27 TGTGCCAGCGGCCGGGACACTGCCTACGAGCAGTACTTC CASGRDTAYEQYF
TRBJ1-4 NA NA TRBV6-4 TGTGCCAGTGGGTCGGAGGGGAAGAATGAAAAACTGTTTTTT CASGSEGKNEKLFF
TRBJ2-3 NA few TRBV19 TGTGCCAGTGGTCGAGACGGGGGGCGGACAGATACGCAGTATTTT CASGRDGGRTDTQYF
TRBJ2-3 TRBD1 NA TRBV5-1 TGCGCCAGCAGCGATACAGGGGAGGATACGCAGTATTTT CASSDTGEDTQYF
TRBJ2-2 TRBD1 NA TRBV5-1 TGCGCCAGCAGCTACCGTCGGCGACAGGGTCTCTCCGGGGAGCTGTTTTTT CASSYRRRQGLSGELFF
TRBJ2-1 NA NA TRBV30 TGTGCCTGGACCGGGACCTACAATGAGCAGTTCTTC CAWTGTYNEQFF
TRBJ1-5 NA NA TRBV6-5 TGTGCCAGCAGTTACGGCTTTAGCAATCAGCCCCAGCATTTT CASSYGFSNQPQHF
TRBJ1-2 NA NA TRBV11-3 TGTGCCAGCAGCTTTAGAGGGAGCTACACCTTC CASSFRGSYTF
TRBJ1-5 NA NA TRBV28 TGTGCCAGCAGCCTGCTGGCAGGTTCTCAGCCCCAGCATTTT CASSLLAGSQPQHF
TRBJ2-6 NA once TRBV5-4 TGTGCCAGCAGCCTACCCCCTGGGGCCAACGTCCTGACTTTC CASSLPPGANVLTF